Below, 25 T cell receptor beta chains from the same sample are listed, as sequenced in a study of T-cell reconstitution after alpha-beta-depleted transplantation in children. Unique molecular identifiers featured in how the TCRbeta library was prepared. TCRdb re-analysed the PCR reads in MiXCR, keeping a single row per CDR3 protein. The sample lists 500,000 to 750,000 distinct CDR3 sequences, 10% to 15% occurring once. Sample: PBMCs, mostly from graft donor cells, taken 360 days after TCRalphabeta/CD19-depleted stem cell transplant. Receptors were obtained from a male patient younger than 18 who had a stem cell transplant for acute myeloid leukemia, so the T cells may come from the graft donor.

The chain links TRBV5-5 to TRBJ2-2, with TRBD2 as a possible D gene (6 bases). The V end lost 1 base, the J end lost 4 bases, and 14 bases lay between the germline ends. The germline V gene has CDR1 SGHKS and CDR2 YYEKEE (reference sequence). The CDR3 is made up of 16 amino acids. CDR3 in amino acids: CASSLLGGVGTGELFF. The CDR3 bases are TGTGCCAGCAGCTTGTTGGGGGGAGTTGGCACCGGGGAGCTGTTTTTT. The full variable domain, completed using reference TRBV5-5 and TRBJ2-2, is DAGVTQSPTHLIKTRGQQVTLRCSPISGHKSVSWYQQVLGQGPQFIFQYYEKEERGRGNFPDRFSARQFPNYSSELNVNALLLGDSALYLCASSLLGGVGTGELFFGEGSRLTVL.

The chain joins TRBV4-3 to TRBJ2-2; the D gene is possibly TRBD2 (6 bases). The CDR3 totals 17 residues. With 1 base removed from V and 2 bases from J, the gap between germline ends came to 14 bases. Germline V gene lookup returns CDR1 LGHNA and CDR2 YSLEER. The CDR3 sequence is CASSQVTGVLNTGELFF. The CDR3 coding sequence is TGCGCCAGCAGCCAAGTAACGGGAGTCCTAAACACCGGGGAGCTGTTTTTT.

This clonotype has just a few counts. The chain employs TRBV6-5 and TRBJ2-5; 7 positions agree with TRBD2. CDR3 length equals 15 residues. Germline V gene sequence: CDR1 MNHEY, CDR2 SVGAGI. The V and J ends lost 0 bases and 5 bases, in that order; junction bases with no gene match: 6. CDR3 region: CASSYSSAGKETQYF. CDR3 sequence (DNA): TGTGCCAGCAGTTACTCGTCAGCGGGGAAGGAGACCCAGTACTTC.

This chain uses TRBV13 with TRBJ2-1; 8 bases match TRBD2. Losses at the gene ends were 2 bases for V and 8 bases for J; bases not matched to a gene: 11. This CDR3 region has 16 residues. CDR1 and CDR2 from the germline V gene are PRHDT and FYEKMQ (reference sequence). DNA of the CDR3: TGTGCCAGCAGCTTAATCAGCGGGAGTAGGCTTGATGAGCAGTTCTTC. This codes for CASSLISGSRLDEQFF.

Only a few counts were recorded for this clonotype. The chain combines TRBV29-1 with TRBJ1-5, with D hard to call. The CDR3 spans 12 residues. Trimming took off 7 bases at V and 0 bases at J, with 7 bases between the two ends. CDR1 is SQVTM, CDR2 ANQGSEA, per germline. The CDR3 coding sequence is TGCAGCGCCGGGGTTAGCAATCAGCCCCAGCATTTT. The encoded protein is CSAGVSNQPQHF.

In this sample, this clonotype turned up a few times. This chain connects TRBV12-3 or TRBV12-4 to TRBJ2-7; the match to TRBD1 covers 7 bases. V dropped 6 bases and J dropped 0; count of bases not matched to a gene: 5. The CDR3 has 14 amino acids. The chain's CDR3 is CASRRGQDSYEQYF. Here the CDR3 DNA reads TGTGCCAGCAGACGAGGACAGGACTCCTACGAGCAGTACTTC.

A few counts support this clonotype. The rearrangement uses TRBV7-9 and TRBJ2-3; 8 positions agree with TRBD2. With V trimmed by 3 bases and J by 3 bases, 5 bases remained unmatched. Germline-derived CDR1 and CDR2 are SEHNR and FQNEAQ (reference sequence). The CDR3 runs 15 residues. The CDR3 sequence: CASSFLVAGTDTQYF. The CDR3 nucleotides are TGTGCCAGCAGCTTTCTGGTAGCGGGAACAGATACGCAGTATTTT.

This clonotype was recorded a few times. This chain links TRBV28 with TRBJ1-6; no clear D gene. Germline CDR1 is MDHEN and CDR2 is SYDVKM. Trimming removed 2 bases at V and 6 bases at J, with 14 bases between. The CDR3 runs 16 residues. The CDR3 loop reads CASSLEYGRINSPLHF. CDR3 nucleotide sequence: TGTGCCAGCAGTTTAGAATATGGGCGGATTAATTCACCCCTCCACTTT.

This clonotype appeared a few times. The CDR3 coding sequence is TGTGCCAGCAGTTCCCGGCAATACGAGCAGTACTTC. Translation gives CASSSRQYEQYF. V and J are TRBV2 and TRBJ2-7; no firm D call. V lost 5 bases and J lost 4, with 9 bases in between. CDR3 length: 12 residues. In germline, CDR1 is SNHLY, CDR2 FYNNEI.

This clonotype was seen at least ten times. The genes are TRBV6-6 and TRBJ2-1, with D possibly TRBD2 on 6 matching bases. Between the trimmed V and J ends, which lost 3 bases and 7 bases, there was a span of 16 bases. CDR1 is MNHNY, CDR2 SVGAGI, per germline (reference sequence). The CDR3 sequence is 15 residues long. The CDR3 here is CASSYSSGVGNEQFF. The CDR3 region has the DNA TGTGCCAGCAGTTATAGCTCGGGGGTTGGTAATGAGCAGTTCTTC.

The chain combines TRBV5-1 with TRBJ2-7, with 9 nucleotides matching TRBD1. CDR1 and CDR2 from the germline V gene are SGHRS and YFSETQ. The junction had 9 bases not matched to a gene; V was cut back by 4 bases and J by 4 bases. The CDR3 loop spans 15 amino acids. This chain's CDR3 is CASSPWTGDGYEQYF. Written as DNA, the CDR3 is TGCGCCAGCAGCCCTTGGACAGGGGACGGTTACGAGCAGTACTTC.

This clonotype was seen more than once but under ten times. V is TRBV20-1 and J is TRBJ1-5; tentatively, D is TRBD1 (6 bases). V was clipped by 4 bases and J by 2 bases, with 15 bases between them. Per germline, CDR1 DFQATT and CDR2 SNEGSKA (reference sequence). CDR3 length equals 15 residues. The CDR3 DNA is TGCAGTGCTACCCTTCAGGGGAATGGCAATCAGCCCCAGCATTTT. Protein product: CSATLQGNGNQPQHF.

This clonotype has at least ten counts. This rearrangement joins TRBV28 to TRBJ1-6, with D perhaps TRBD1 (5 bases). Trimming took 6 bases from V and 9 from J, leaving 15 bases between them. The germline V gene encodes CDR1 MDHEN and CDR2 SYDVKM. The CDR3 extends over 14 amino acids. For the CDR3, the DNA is TGTGCCAGCAGACTCAGGGAGGGAGGTTCACCCCTCCACTTT. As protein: CASRLREGGSPLHF.

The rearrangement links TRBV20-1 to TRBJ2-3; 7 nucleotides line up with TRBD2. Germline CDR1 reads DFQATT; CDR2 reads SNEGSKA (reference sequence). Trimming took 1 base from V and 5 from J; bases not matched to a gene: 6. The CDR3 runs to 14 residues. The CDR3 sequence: CSARVASGIDTQYF. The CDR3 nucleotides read TGCAGTGCTAGAGTGGCTAGCGGAATAGATACGCAGTATTTT.

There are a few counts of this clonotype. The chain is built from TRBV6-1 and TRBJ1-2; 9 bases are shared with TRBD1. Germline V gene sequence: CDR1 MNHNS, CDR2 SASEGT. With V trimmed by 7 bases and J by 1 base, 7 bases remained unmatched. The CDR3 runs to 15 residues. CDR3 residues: CASMAGQGVNYGYTF. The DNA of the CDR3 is TGTGCCAGCATGGCGGGACAGGGCGTTAACTATGGCTACACCTTC.

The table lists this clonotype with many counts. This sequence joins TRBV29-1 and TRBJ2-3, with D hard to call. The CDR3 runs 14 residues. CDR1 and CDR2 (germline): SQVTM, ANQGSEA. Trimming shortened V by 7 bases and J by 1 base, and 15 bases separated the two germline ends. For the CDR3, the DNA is TGCAGCGCCAATGGGGTCCCAGGCACAGATACGCAGTATTTT. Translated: CSANGVPGTDTQYF.

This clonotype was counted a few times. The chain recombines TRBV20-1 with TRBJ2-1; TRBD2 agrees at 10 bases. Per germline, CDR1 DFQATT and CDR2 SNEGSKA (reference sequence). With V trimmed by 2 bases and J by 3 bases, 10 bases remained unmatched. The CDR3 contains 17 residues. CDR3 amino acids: CSARRSLVAGGYNEQFF. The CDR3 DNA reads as TGCAGTGCTAGAAGGTCCCTCGTAGCGGGAGGCTACAATGAGCAGTTCTTC.

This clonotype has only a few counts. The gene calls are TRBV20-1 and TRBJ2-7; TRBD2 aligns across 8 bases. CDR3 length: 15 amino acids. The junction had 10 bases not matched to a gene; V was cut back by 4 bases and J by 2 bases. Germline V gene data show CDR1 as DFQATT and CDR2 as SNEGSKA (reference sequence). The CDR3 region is CSATIGLTSAYEQYF. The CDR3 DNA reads TGCAGTGCTACGATAGGTTTGACTAGCGCCTACGAGCAGTACTTC.

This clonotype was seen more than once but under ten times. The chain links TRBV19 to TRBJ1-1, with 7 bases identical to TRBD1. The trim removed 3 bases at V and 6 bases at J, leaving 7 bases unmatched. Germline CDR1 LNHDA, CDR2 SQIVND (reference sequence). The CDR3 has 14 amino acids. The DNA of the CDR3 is TGTGCCAGTAGTATCCTCGACAGGGCTGCTGAAGCTTTCTTT. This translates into CASSILDRAAEAFF.

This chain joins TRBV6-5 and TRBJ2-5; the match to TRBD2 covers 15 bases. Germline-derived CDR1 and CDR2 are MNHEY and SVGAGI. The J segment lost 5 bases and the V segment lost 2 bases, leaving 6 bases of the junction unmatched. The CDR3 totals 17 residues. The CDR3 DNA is TGTGCCAGCAGTTACCCGGGACTAGCGGGAGGAAGGGAGACCCAGTACTTC. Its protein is CASSYPGLAGGRETQYF.

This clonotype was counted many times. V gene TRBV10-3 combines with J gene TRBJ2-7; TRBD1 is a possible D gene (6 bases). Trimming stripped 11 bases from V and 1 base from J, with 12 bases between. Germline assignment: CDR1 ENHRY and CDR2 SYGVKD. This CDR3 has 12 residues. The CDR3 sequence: CAVGAKSYEQYF. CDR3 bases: TGTGCCGTGGGGGCTAAATCCTACGAGCAGTACTTC.

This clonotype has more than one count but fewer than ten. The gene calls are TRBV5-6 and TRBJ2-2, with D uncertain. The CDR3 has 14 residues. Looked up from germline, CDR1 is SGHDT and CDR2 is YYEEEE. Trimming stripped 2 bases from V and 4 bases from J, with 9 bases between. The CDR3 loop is CASSFTSLTGELFF. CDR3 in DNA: TGTGCCAGCAGCTTCACGTCCCTCACCGGGGAGCTGTTTTTT.

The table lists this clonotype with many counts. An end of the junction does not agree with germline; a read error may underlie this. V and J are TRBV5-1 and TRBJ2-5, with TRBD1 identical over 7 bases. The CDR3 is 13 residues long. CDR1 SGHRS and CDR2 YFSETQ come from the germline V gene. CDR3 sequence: CASSLGGGETQYF. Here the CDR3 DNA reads TGTGCCAGCAGCTTAGGGGGCGGGGAGACCCAGTACTTC. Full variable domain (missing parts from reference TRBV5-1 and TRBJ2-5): KAGVTQTPRYLIKTRGQQVTLSCSPISGHRSVSWYQQTPGQGLQFLFEYFSETQRNKGNFPGRFSGRQFSNSRSEMNVSTLELGDSALYLCASSLGGGETQYFGPGTRLLVL.

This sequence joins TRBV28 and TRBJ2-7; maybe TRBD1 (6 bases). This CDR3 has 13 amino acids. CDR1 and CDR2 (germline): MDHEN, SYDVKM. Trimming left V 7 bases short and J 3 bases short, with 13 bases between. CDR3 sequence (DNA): TGTGCCAGCAACCTACAGGGAAGCTACGAGCAGTACTTC. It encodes CASNLQGSYEQYF.

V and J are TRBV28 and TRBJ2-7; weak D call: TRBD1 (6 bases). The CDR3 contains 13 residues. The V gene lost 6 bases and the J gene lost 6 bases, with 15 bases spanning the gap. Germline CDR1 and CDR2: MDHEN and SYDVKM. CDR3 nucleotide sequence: TGTGCCAGCAGCCGACAGGTCCCTACCGAGCAGTACTTC. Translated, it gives CASSRQVPTEQYF.